This TCR beta chain was profiled in a study of T cells in Graves' hyperthyroidism and ophthalmopathy. The CDR3 spans 11 residues. V was trimmed by 3 bases and J by 7 bases, leaving 6 bases between them. The V gene's germline CDR1 is LNHDA and CDR2 SQIVND (reference sequence). This clonotype was observed a few times. Its antigen is still unknown. TCR beta CDR3 regions were amplified from RNA. In the first-round RT-PCR of the TCR CDR3, the HTBI primer set was used. One entry per CDR3 protein, called by TCRdb with MiXCR from the multiplex PCR reads. The table lists about 640,000 distinct CDR3 sequences, roughly 20% of them singletons. Findings and limits, study-wide: The majority of expanded thyroid clonotypes above 0.001 also appeared in blood.

The sample consisted of blood. The chain carries TRBV19 and TRBJ1-1, with D uncertain. This clonotype was sampled from a young man with Graves' ophthalmopathy. The CDR3 DNA reads TGTGCCAGTAGTATTGGATTTGAAGCTTTCTTT. Translated, it gives CASSIGFEAFF. The whole variable domain, remainder taken from reference TRBV19 and TRBJ1-1, is DGGITQSPKYLFRKEGQNVTLSCEQNLNHDAMYWYRQDPGQGLRLIYYSQIVNDFQKGDIAEGYSVSREKKESFPLTVTSAQKNPTAFYLCASSIGFEAFFGQGTRLTVV.